This TCR beta chain was profiled in a study of T cells of healthy individuals. Each CDR3 protein is one row after TCRdb ran MiXCR on the 5' RACE reads. The repertoire includes about 57,000 distinct CDR3 sequences, roughly 17% of them detected once, and around 5% sits in the top ten. J was trimmed by 6 bases and V by 2 bases; bases with no gene match: 6. The germline gives CDR1 LNHDA, CDR2 SQIVND (reference sequence). The CDR3 loop spans 14 amino acids. This TCR was sampled from a human donor in good health. The V call is TRBV19, the J call TRBJ2-7; 8 positions match TRBD1. Here the CDR3 DNA reads TGTGCCAGTAGTATAAAGGGGACAGGACCCGAGCAGTACTTC. Translated, it gives CASSIKGTGPEQYF.